These 15 T cell receptor beta chains came from one sample sequenced in a study of OX40 agonist ivuxolimab in advanced cancers. Libraries were prepared by immunoSEQ multiplex PCR; TCRdb keeps only in-frame clonotypes and omits some of them. The sample has some 61,000 clones; 85% to 90% are singletons. Here the sequenced sample was CD4+ or CD8+ T cells sorted from blood, taken in a trial of the OX40 agonist ivuxolimab. These receptors were taken from an adult with an advanced solid tumor such as melanoma, head and neck, liver or kidney cancer.

This rearrangement joins TRBV19 to TRBJ2-3, with D unclear. The CDR3 has 12 amino acids. The germline V and J ends were trimmed by 2 bases and 3 bases, with 3 bases remaining between them. Germline V gene lookup returns CDR1 LNHDA and CDR2 SQIVND (reference sequence). The CDR3 nucleotides read TGTGCCAGTAGTATAAGGACAGATACGCAGTATTTT. This codes for CASSIRTDTQYF.

V is TRBV6-6 and J is TRBJ2-1; possibly TRBD1 for D (6 bases). The CDR3 runs to 14 residues. Per germline, CDR1 MNHNY and CDR2 SVGAGI (reference sequence). Trimming shortened V by 6 bases and J by 2 bases, and 11 bases separated the two germline ends. The chain's CDR3 is CASSKQGPYNEQFF. CDR3 DNA: TGTGCCAGCAGCAAGCAGGGGCCCTACAATGAGCAGTTCTTC.

The rearrangement joins TRBV4-1 to TRBJ2-5, with D possibly being TRBD1 or TRBD2 (5 bases each). V was clipped by 1 base and J by 4 bases, with 7 bases between them. The CDR3 covers 13 residues. Germline loops: CDR1 MGHRA, CDR2 YSYEKL. The chain's CDR3 is CASSQVRGETQYF. CDR3 nucleotides: TGCGCCAGCAGCCAAGTGAGGGGAGAGACCCAGTACTTC.

This chain connects TRBV7-2 to TRBJ2-3; no reliable D call. This CDR3 has 12 amino acids. The V gene lost 1 base and the J gene lost 2 bases, with 1 base spanning the gap. The germline gives CDR1 SGHTA, CDR2 FQGNSA. The CDR3 reads CASSLDTDTQYF. The CDR3 DNA reads as TGTGCCAGCAGCTTAGACACAGATACGCAGTATTTT. The full variable domain, with the rest looked up from reference TRBV7-2 and TRBJ2-3, is GAGVSQSPSNKVTEKGKDVELRCDPISGHTALYWYRQSLGQGLEFLIYFQGNSAPDKSGLPSDRFSAERTGGSVSTLTIQRTQQEDSAVYLCASSLDTDTQYFGPGTRLTVL.

The CDR3 DNA is TGCAGCGTTGATAAAGGTTACACCGGGGAGCTGTTTTTT. It is translated as CSVDKGYTGELFF. This rearrangement joins TRBV29-1 to TRBJ2-2; unclear D gene. V lost 3 bases and J 3 bases, leaving 8 bases between the germline ends. Germline lookup yields CDR1 SQVTM and CDR2 ANQGSEA. The CDR3 covers 13 residues.

This chain links TRBV11-1 with TRBJ2-5; 9 positions agree with TRBD2. The CDR3 runs 16 residues. Germline CDR1 SGHAT, CDR2 FQDESV (reference sequence). V gave up 0 bases and J gave up 5 bases; unmatched junction bases: 7. The DNA for the CDR3 is TGTGCCAGCAGCTTAGCTAGCGGGGGCTCGGGGGAGACCCAGTACTTC. Protein product: CASSLASGGSGETQYF.

The chain carries TRBV7-6 and TRBJ2-7, with TRBD1 matching 12 bases. CDR1 is SGHVS, CDR2 FNYEAQ, per germline. The CDR3 length is 15 residues. V shed 1 base, J shed 7 bases, and the junction held 5 bases outside the gene matches. The CDR3 DNA sequence: TGTGCCAGCAGCTTAGTGGGACAGGGGGCGGAAGAGCAGTACTTC. Protein sequence: CASSLVGQGAEEQYF.

The V call is TRBV7-3, the J call TRBJ2-3; D remains unclear. The CDR3 runs 14 residues. Germline CDR1 is SGHTA and CDR2 is FQGTGA. Trimming took 5 bases from V and 0 from J, leaving 9 bases between them. In DNA, the CDR3 is TGTGCCAGCAGCCCTTCATCAAGCACAGATACGCAGTATTTT. It translates to CASSPSSSTDTQYF.

The V gene is TRBV7-9, the J gene TRBJ2-3, with no clear D. Germline CDR1 is SEHNR and CDR2 is FQNEAQ (reference sequence). This CDR3 region has 14 residues. V was trimmed by 0 bases and J by 5 bases, leaving 9 bases between them. This CDR3 reads CASSLAGSQDTQYF. The DNA of the CDR3 is TGTGCCAGCAGCTTAGCCGGCTCTCAAGATACGCAGTATTTT.

The chain joins TRBV29-1 to TRBJ2-3, with TRBD2 matching 7 bases. CDR3 length equals 15 residues. The germline CDR1 and CDR2 sequences are SQVTM and ANQGSEA. V lost 4 bases and J lost 0; bases outside the gene matches: 7. As DNA, the CDR3 is TGCAGCGTTGCCTCGGGTAGCGGGAGCACAGATACGCAGTATTTT. It yields the protein CSVASGSGSTDTQYF.

The V call is TRBV19, the J call TRBJ1-5, with TRBD1 matching over 10 bases. This CDR3 is 16 amino acids long. With 7 bases clipped from V and 3 bases from J, the junction kept 9 bases outside the gene matches. The germline gives CDR1 LNHDA, CDR2 SQIVND (reference sequence). The CDR3 DNA reads as TGTGCCAGTACCGAAAGGGACAGGGGACCCAATCAGCCCCAGCATTTT. Residues: CASTERDRGPNQPQHF.

The chain is built from TRBV4-1 and TRBJ2-1; 14 nucleotides line up with TRBD2. The CDR3 totals 17 residues. The V segment lost 4 bases and the J segment 5 bases; nucleotides outside the gene matches: 7. Germline V gives CDR1 MGHRA, CDR2 YSYEKL. The CDR3 nucleotides are TGCGCCAGCAGCCCAGGACTAGCGGGGGGTCAAAACAATGAGCAGTTCTTC. It yields the protein CASSPGLAGGQNNEQFF.

This chain joins TRBV19 and TRBJ2-1; possible D gene TRBD2, 6 bases. Germline CDR1 LNHDA, CDR2 SQIVND (reference sequence). Trimming shortened V by 6 bases and J by 0 bases, and 12 bases separated the two germline ends. The CDR3 contains 15 residues. The CDR3 protein is CASSLAVSSYNEQFF. In DNA, the CDR3 is TGTGCCAGTAGCTTAGCGGTGAGCTCCTACAATGAGCAGTTCTTC.

The chain is built from TRBV7-8 and TRBJ2-7, with D possibly TRBD2 on 6 matching bases. CDR1 and CDR2 (germline): SGHVS, FQNEAQ. Trimming stripped 6 bases from V and 0 bases from J, with 21 bases between. The CDR3 length is 17 residues. The CDR3 bases are TGTGCCAGCAGTTCCAGGTTCGGGACTTCTAGCTCCTACGAGCAGTACTTC. It specifies CASSSRFGTSSSYEQYF. Full variable domain (rest looked up from reference TRBV7-8 and TRBJ2-7): GAGVSQSPRYKVAKRGQDVALRCDPISGHVSLFWYQQALGQGPEFLTYFQNEAQLDKSGLPSDRFFAERPEGSVSTLKIQRTQQEDSAVYLCASSSRFGTSSSYEQYFGPGTRLTVT.

With respect to this clone: Other DNA variants within this sample encode the same CDR3. The chain uses TRBV18 and TRBJ2-1, with D perhaps TRBD1 (5 bases). The CDR3 loop spans 14 amino acids. Germline values: CDR1 KGHSH, CDR2 LQKENI. V dropped 4 bases and J dropped 10 bases, with 17 bases sitting between them. The CDR3 loop is CASSLTFRVGEQFF. The CDR3 DNA reads TGTGCCAGCTCACTGACTTTCAGGGTTGGGGAGCAGTTCTTC. Full variable domain (remainder filled in from reference TRBV18 and TRBJ2-1): NAGVMQNPRHLVRRRGQEARLRCSPMKGHSHVYWYRQLPEEGLKFMVYLQKENIIDESGMPKERFSAEFPKEGPSILRIQQVVRGDSAAYFCASSLTFRVGEQFFGPGTRLTVL.